Each of the 27 T cell receptor beta chains below was sequenced from the same sample in a study of blood T cell repertoires in COVID-19. Clones were read by immunoSEQ multiplex PCR, and TCRdb kept only the in-frame ones, dropping some. This table has around 250,000 clones, 70% to 90% appearing once. Specimen: peripheral blood. Receptors originate from a human donor in a cohort sampled during active COVID-19.

The chain recombines TRBV4-3 with TRBJ2-1, with 13 bases identical to TRBD2. With 0 bases clipped from V and 2 bases from J, the junction kept 10 bases outside the gene matches. CDR3 size: 20 residues. Germline loops: CDR1 LGHNA, CDR2 YSLEER. This CDR3 reads CASSQDVLTSGRPPYNEQFF. Written as DNA, the CDR3 is TGCGCCAGCAGCCAAGATGTCCTGACTAGCGGGAGGCCCCCCTACAATGAGCAGTTCTTC.

V and J are TRBV28 and TRBJ2-3; possible D gene TRBD2, 6 bases. CDR3 length: 14 amino acids. Trimming took off 6 bases at V and 7 bases at J, with 17 bases between the two ends. The germline gives CDR1 MDHEN, CDR2 SYDVKM. Here the CDR3 reads CASRAVGGSHTQYF. The DNA for the CDR3 is TGTGCCAGCAGGGCCGTGGGAGGATCGCATACGCAGTATTTT.

The chain combines TRBV30 with TRBJ2-3, with D perhaps TRBD2 (7 bases). There are 14 residues in the CDR3. Per germline, CDR1 GTSNPN and CDR2 SVGIG (reference sequence). With 2 bases removed from V and 1 base from J, the gap between germline ends came to 10 bases. The CDR3 DNA reads TGTGCCTGGAGTAGGGGGGGCGGCACAGATACGCAGTATTTT. Encoded protein: CAWSRGGGTDTQYF.

V is TRBV9 and J is TRBJ1-5, with D perhaps TRBD1 (6 bases). The CDR3 sequence is 15 residues long. Germline values: CDR1 SGDLS, CDR2 YYNGEE. Trimming removed 4 bases at V and 0 bases at J, with 11 bases between. The CDR3 DNA reads TGTGCCAGCAGCCCGACAGGATCTAGCAATCAGCCCCAGCATTTT. It specifies CASSPTGSSNQPQHF.

The CDR3 region has the DNA TGTGCCAGTAGTATACGACAGGGAAGGGGACCCCAGCATTTT. Translation gives CASSIRQGRGPQHF. V is TRBV19 and J is TRBJ1-5; 7 nucleotides align to TRBD1. The trim removed 2 bases at V and 10 bases at J, leaving 8 bases unmatched. The CDR3 has 14 residues. The germline gives CDR1 LNHDA, CDR2 SQIVND (reference sequence).

The gene calls are TRBV6-6 and TRBJ1-6, with no clear D. Germline V gives CDR1 MNHNY, CDR2 SVGAGI (reference sequence). CDR3 size: 16 residues. Trimming removed 6 bases from V and 3 bases from J, with 15 bases in between. CDR3: CASSLALSDYNSPLHF. The CDR3 coding sequence is TGTGCCAGCAGCCTAGCCTTGTCAGACTATAATTCACCCCTCCACTTT.

The genes are TRBV5-1 and TRBJ2-7; no reliable D call. From germline, CDR1 is SGHRS and CDR2 YFSETQ. Trimming stripped 0 bases from V and 3 bases from J, with 13 bases between. The CDR3 has 15 amino acids. In nucleotides, the CDR3 is TGCGCCAGCAGCTTGGGGGCCCTTGTGGGCTACGAGCAGTACTTC. Amino acid sequence: CASSLGALVGYEQYF. Together with reference TRBV5-1 and TRBJ2-7, the CDR3 gives the full variable domain: KAGVTQTPRYLIKTRGQQVTLSCSPISGHRSVSWYQQTPGQGLQFLFEYFSETQRNKGNFPGRFSGRQFSNSRSEMNVSTLELGDSALYLCASSLGALVGYEQYFGPGTRLTVT.

The V and J genes are TRBV24-1 and TRBJ1-2, with D uncertain. The CDR3 is 13 amino acids. Trimming pared 4 bases from V and 2 bases from J, leaving 7 bases between. Germline CDR1 is KGHDR and CDR2 is SFDVKD. The CDR3 DNA is TGTGCCACCAGTGACCCACTGAACTATGGCTACACCTTC. As protein: CATSDPLNYGYTF.

This clone has just a few counts. V is TRBV7-8 and J is TRBJ2-7, with D unclear. The CDR3 consists of 13 residues. CDR1 is SGHVS, CDR2 FQNEAQ, per germline. Trimming left V 5 bases short and J 3 bases short, with 11 bases between. The CDR3 coding sequence is TGTGCCAGCAGCCTCGAGGTCGTCTACGAGCAGTACTTC. This sequence encodes CASSLEVVYEQYF.

The chain employs TRBV19 and TRBJ1-2; 7 nucleotides line up with TRBD1. CDR3 size: 15 residues. Germline lookup yields CDR1 LNHDA and CDR2 SQIVND (reference sequence). V was pared by 4 bases and J by 3 bases, with 8 bases of the junction left unmatched. This CDR3 reads CASSSGGGGDYGYTF. Written as DNA, the CDR3 is TGTGCCAGTAGTAGTGGAGGGGGCGGCGACTATGGCTACACCTTC.

This rearrangement joins TRBV7-2 to TRBJ2-5, with 7 bases fitting TRBD2. The CDR3 loop spans 15 amino acids. CDR1 and CDR2 (germline): SGHTA, FQGNSA. With V trimmed by 2 bases and J by 1 base, 4 bases remained unmatched. The CDR3: CASSLSLAVQETQYF. The CDR3 DNA reads as TGTGCCAGCAGCTTATCTCTAGCGGTCCAAGAGACCCAGTACTTC.

V is TRBV12-3 or TRBV12-4 and J is TRBJ2-7; TRBD2 might be the D (6 bases). This CDR3 has 13 residues. The V and J ends lost 6 bases and 6 bases respectively, with 15 bases between them. CDR3 nucleotides: TGTGCCAGCAGAAGACTAGAGGTGGGCGAGCAGTACTTC. The encoded protein is CASRRLEVGEQYF.

This clone was seen more than once but under ten times. This rearrangement joins TRBV18 to TRBJ1-4; TRBD1 aligns across 10 bases. The CDR3 covers 16 residues. Germline-derived CDR1 and CDR2 are KGHSH and LQKENI. V shed 3 bases, J shed 4 bases, and the junction held 5 bases outside the gene matches. The CDR3 sequence: CASSPRTGGGNEKLFF. CDR3 nucleotide sequence: TGTGCCAGCTCACCGAGGACAGGGGGGGGTAATGAAAAACTGTTTTTT.

This clone has only a few counts. The chain uses TRBV29-1 and TRBJ2-5; 9 nucleotides match TRBD1. Germline V gene data show CDR1 as SQVTM and CDR2 as ANQGSEA. The V and J ends lost 0 bases and 2 bases, in that order; junction bases with no gene match: 7. CDR3 size: 16 residues. For the CDR3, the DNA is TGCAGCGTTGAAGAGGGCCGGGACAGGGCACAAGAGACCCAGTACTTC. Its translation is CSVEEGRDRAQETQYF.

The V call is TRBV13, the J call TRBJ1-6, with 7 positions matching TRBD1. V dropped 5 bases and J dropped 0; count of bases not matched to a gene: 4. Per the germline V gene, CDR1 is PRHDT and CDR2 is FYEKMQ (reference sequence). CDR3 length: 16 residues. The CDR3 sequence is CASSLDRSSYNSPLHF. In nucleotides, the CDR3 is TGTGCCAGCAGCCTGGACAGGAGCTCCTATAATTCACCCCTCCACTTT.

The V and J genes are TRBV21-1 and TRBJ2-7; the table's D call TRBD2 went unverified against the DNA. TRBV21-1 is reported as a pseudogene. The CDR3 length is 18 residues. CDR3 sequence reads: CASSSRYLTSVKAYEQYF. The CDR3 coding sequence is TGTGCCAGCAGCTCCCGATACCTGACTAGCGTAAAGGCCTACGAGCAGTACTTC.

The DNA for the CDR3 is TGTGCCAGCAGCGTAGGGTCTAGCGGGGTAATCTACGAGCAGTACTTC. Translated, it gives CASSVGSSGVIYEQYF. J is TRBJ2-7 and V is TRBV9, with TRBD2 matching 9 bases. V lost 0 bases and J lost 3; bases outside the gene matches: 7. Germline assignment: CDR1 SGDLS and CDR2 YYNGEE. The CDR3 is 16 amino acids.

V gene TRBV7-2 combines with J gene TRBJ1-4; a possible D gene is TRBD1 (5 bases). Trimming took off 4 bases at V and 7 bases at J, with 13 bases between the two ends. CDR3 length: 14 residues. CDR1 SGHTA and CDR2 FQGNSA come from the germline V gene. For the CDR3, the DNA is TGTGCCAGCAGCTCCTTCAGACAGAGTGAAAAACTGTTTTTT. As protein: CASSSFRQSEKLFF.

This clone has only one observation. The chain is built from TRBV5-4 and TRBJ2-7, with D hard to call. The V and J ends lost 3 bases and 7 bases respectively, with 14 bases between them. CDR1 is SGHNT, CDR2 YYREEE, per germline (reference sequence). The CDR3 is 13 residues long. CDR3 coding DNA: TGTGCCAGCAGCTCTCCCCTTTCCCGGGAGCAGTACTTC. Amino acids: CASSSPLSREQYF. The full variable domain, with the rest looked up from reference TRBV5-4 and TRBJ2-7, is ETGVTQSPTHLIKTRGQQVTLRCSSQSGHNTVSWYQQALGQGPQFIFQYYREEENGRGNFPPRFSGLQFPNYSSELNVNALELDDSALYLCASSSPLSREQYFGPGTRLTVT.

The chain recombines TRBV21-1 with TRBJ2-4; the table's D call, TRBD2, has no DNA check behind it. TRBV21-1 is noted as a pseudogene. The CDR3 sequence is 18 residues long. The CDR3 nucleotides read TGTGCCAGCAGCAGGGTAGGACTAGCGGGGGGTGCCAAAAACATTCAGTACTTC. The encoded protein is CASSRVGLAGGAKNIQYF.

The chain is built from TRBV11-2 and TRBJ2-1, with D hard to call. The CDR3 has 11 amino acids. The germline CDR1 and CDR2 sequences are SGHAT and FQNNGV. Trimming took 3 bases from V and 7 from J, leaving 4 bases between them. For the CDR3, the DNA is TGTGCCAGCAGCTTTCGGAATGAGCAGTTCTTC. Amino acids: CASSFRNEQFF.

V is TRBV18 and J is TRBJ2-3; possible D gene TRBD1, 6 bases. The CDR3 spans 19 residues. Germline V gene sequence: CDR1 KGHSH, CDR2 LQKENI. Trimming shortened V by 2 bases and J by 2 bases, and 23 bases separated the two germline ends. The CDR3 region is CASSPGGAFGIGDTDTQYF. CDR3 nucleotide sequence: TGTGCCAGCTCACCAGGGGGCGCGTTCGGAATTGGGGACACAGATACGCAGTATTTT.

The chain recombines TRBV6-2 or TRBV6-3 with TRBJ2-3; 8 nucleotides align to TRBD2. With 7 bases clipped from V and 5 bases from J, the junction kept 14 bases outside the gene matches. This CDR3 region has 16 residues. In germline, CDR1 is MNHEY, CDR2 SVGEGT. CDR3 DNA: TGTGCCAGCAACCCCTCCCCGGGACTAGTCCTAGATACGCAGTATTTT. It yields the protein CASNPSPGLVLDTQYF.

The gene calls are TRBV9 and TRBJ2-7; TRBD2 aligns across 10 bases. Germline assignment: CDR1 SGDLS and CDR2 YYNGEE. The CDR3 consists of 17 residues. V trimming: 3 bases; J trimming: 0 bases; junction bases outside the gene matches: 9. CDR3 bases: TGTGCCAGCAGCGCCGGGACTAGCGTACACAGCTCCTACGAGCAGTACTTC. Its translation: CASSAGTSVHSSYEQYF.

The chain is built from TRBV9 and TRBJ1-4; D call uncertain. The germline gives CDR1 SGDLS, CDR2 YYNGEE. This CDR3 contains 12 residues. Trimming stripped 5 bases from V and 8 bases from J, with 10 bases between. CDR3 DNA: TGTGCCAGCAGTACCCGCGGCGAAAAACTGTTTTTT. Translated, it gives CASSTRGEKLFF.

The V gene is TRBV27, the J gene TRBJ2-1; TRBD2 aligns across 8 bases. Unmatched junction bases numbered 5, after V lost 7 bases and J lost 0 bases. Germline-derived CDR1 and CDR2 are MNHEY and SMNVEV (reference sequence). The CDR3 runs to 15 residues. The CDR3 region has the DNA TGTGCCAGCAACTTAGCGGGACGCTCCTACAATGAGCAGTTCTTC. Encoded protein: CASNLAGRSYNEQFF.

The genes are TRBV19 and TRBJ2-5; tentatively, D is TRBD1 (5 bases). The V end lost 9 bases, the J end lost 5 bases, and 13 bases lay between the germline ends. CDR3 length: 12 residues. Germline CDR1 and CDR2: LNHDA and SQIVND (reference sequence). Written as DNA, the CDR3 is TGTGCCAGGATTAGGGGATTTGAGACCCAGTACTTC. This codes for CARIRGFETQYF.